This T cell receptor beta chain was sequenced for a study of vaccination effects on CD4 cells after COVID-19. Study information: Convalescent patient samples, from a couple of individuals, date to 16 days and one week before vaccination.

TCRdb keeps only in-frame clones here, not all; method: immunoSEQ multiplex PCR. The sample holds 40,000 to 50,000 clones, 75% seen once. Study results and limitations: Predominantly, the post-vaccine spike-reactive clones of convalescents comprised new vaccine-induced clones.

The V end lost 4 bases, the J end lost 5 bases, and 10 bases lay between the germline ends. Germline V gene lookup returns CDR1 KGHDR and CDR2 SFDVKD. The CDR3 consists of 13 residues. Antigen-specific CD4+ T cells expanded by the ViraFEST assay with viral peptide pools were then sequenced. The culture ran for approximately 11 days before CD4+ T cells were isolated. From March to December 2020, the person had a SARS-CoV-2 infection that was confirmed by PCR. Every well housed 2.1 million or so PBMC, which grew in culture alongside 10 IU/ml IL-2 and 8.5 to 10 ug/ml peptides. Cultures received IL-2 medium that replaced half the medium on days 3 and 7. About this clone itself: No antigen is known for it.

This chain joins TRBV24-1 and TRBJ1-2, with D perhaps TRBD1 (5 bases). The sample here was CD4+ T cells from PBMCs cultured with a peptide pool, taken before COVID-19 vaccination. This clonotype was sampled from a human donor who had a prior SARS-CoV-2 infection. The DNA for the CDR3 is TGTGCCACCAGTGACTTCCGGGGGTATGGCTACACCTTC. This gives the protein CATSDFRGYGYTF.